This passage covers 5 T cell receptor beta chains from one sample sequenced in a study of Ad26.COV2.S vaccination and SARS-CoV-2 variants. Treatment here: roughly 18 received Ad26.COV2.S at low or high dose, single or two shots; roughly five received placebo; per-sample allocation not given. The samples were gathered on day 63 after the first injection of vaccine or placebo. TCRdb's table, derived via immunoSEQ multiplex PCR, lists solely in-frame clones and lacks some. In the table there are 350,000 to 450,000 clones, around 86% of which are singletons. The material sequenced was peripheral blood, taken in a trial of Ad26.COV2.S vaccine versus placebo. All receptors come from a person aged 18-60 years who received the Ad26.COV2.S COVID-19 vaccine or a placebo.

The rearrangement uses TRBV4-2 and TRBJ2-1; tentative D call: TRBD1 (5 bases). Germline CDR1 reads LGHNA; CDR2 reads YNFKEQ. V was clipped by 1 base and J by 0 bases, with 7 bases between them. The CDR3 has 15 residues. CDR3 sequence reads: CASSQGQSSYNEQFF. CDR3 in DNA: TGTGCCAGCAGCCAAGGACAGAGCTCCTACAATGAGCAGTTCTTC.

The J gene is TRBJ1-5, the V gene TRBV19; D perhaps matches TRBD1 (6 bases). The CDR3 contains 21 residues. V was trimmed by 2 bases and J by 0 bases, leaving 26 bases between them. Germline CDR1 reads LNHDA; CDR2 reads SQIVND (reference sequence). CDR3 in DNA: TGTGCCAGTAGTATAAGGGGCGGACAGCAACTAATTTCGTATAGCAATCAGCCCCAGCATTTT. Translation gives CASSIRGGQQLISYSNQPQHF.

The genes are TRBV4-3 and TRBJ1-6, with a possible D match to TRBD1 (5 bases). This CDR3 has 19 amino acids. Trimming cost V 1 base and J 0 bases, with 16 bases left between them. Germline CDR1 reads LGHNA; CDR2 reads YSLEER. CDR3 DNA sequence: TGCGCCAGCAGCCAAGTTCCGGGGGGGGAGAGCTCCTATAATTCACCCCTCCACTTT. Its protein is CASSQVPGGESSYNSPLHF.

The V call is TRBV7-8, the J call TRBJ2-2; the D gene is possibly TRBD2 (5 bases). The CDR3 length is 15 residues. Germline loops: CDR1 SGHVS, CDR2 FQNEAQ. V lost 4 bases to trimming and J lost 2 bases, with 11 bases between them. DNA for the CDR3: TGTGCCAGCAGCTCCAGCGGAAGTAACACCGGGGAGCTGTTTTTT. Residues: CASSSSGSNTGELFF.

The gene calls are TRBV6-2 or TRBV6-3 and TRBJ1-5, with D perhaps TRBD1 (6 bases). Germline CDR1 reads MNHEY; CDR2 reads SVGEGT. The CDR3 consists of 16 residues. V shed 5 bases and J shed 0 bases, with 14 bases lying between them. CDR3 sequence: CASSPQGRNSNQPQHF. The CDR3 DNA sequence: TGTGCCAGCAGTCCCCAGGGGCGAAATAGCAATCAGCCCCAGCATTTT.